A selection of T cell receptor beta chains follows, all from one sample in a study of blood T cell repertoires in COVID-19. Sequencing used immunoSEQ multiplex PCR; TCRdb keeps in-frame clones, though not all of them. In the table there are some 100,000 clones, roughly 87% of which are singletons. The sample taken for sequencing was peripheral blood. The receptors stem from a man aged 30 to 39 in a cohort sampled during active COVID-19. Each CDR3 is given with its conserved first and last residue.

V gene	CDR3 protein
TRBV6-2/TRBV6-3	CASSYAVAGGPRDTQYF
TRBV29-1	CSAPGSFINEQFF
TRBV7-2	CASSMRQGEAFF
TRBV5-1	CASSPGIGGQPQHF
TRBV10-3	CATGLAGALTDTQYF
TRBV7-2	CASSLESGLAGGLATQYF
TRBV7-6	CASSLAPPGATGNTIYF
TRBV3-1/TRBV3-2	CASSQYSAPSYEQYF
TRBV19	CAGRQGNYGYTF
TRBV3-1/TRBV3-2	CASSHAGPRRRSGNTIYF
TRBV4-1	CASSRGLGIVDEKLFF
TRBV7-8	CASSSYSYEQYF
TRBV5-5	CASSRRGFDVTNEKLFF
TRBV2	CASRRDRVGQETQYF
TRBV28	CASRHQGQGHDGYTF
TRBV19	CASSITPGSPYGYTF
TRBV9	CASSAGGIDSVNQPQHF
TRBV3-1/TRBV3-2	CASSHQQETQYF
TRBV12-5	CASGLGLTGAEQYF
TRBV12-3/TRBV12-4	CASSGRGSLYTF
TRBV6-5	CASRPGTGQSPLHF
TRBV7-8	CASSPSGGAHTGELFF
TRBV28	CASSLRRQGNSNQPQHF
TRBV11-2	CASSLTGANSPLHF
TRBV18	CASSPLNRGQEKLFF
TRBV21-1	CASSKGDRGNEKLFF
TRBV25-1	CASSPRGQGYQPQHF
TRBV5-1	CASRDRADTEAFF
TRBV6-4	CASSGGENEKLFF
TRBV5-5	CASSFERGGQETQYF
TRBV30	CAWSQMGAGGYTF
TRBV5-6	CASSSTRTDTQYF
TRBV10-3	CAISAQGIAGNTIYF
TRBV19	CASSAPGRGSGNTIYF
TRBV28	CASRSTYEQYF
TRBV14	CASSQRGTGNYEQYF